A single sample is the source of the 9 T cell receptor beta chains below, sequenced in a study of monozygotic twins with inflammatory bowel disease. TCRdb reprocessed the 5' RACE reads and stores each CDR3 protein as one record, lacking DNA. The sample data list about 110,000 distinct CDR3 sequences. Sequences were obtained from blood. The origin of the receptors is a human donor with ulcerative colitis or Crohn's disease, or a healthy co-twin of an affected twin (not recorded which).

CDR3 loop: CASSLGGANTEAFF. J is TRBJ1-1 and V is TRBV27; with no DNA, the TCRdb D assignment of TRBD1 cannot be verified. The length of the CDR3 is 14 residues. The germline V gene has CDR1 MNHEY and CDR2 SMNVEV (reference sequence).

J is TRBJ1-1 and V is TRBV20-1. The CDR3 sequence is 11 residues long. Germline CDR1 reads DFQATT; CDR2 reads SNEGSKA (reference sequence). This CDR3 reads CSARPNTEAFF.

V usage is TRBV5-4 and J usage is TRBJ2-7; as DNA is missing, the TRBD1 call by TCRdb cannot be tested. This CDR3 spans 15 amino acids. Germline-derived CDR1 and CDR2 are SGHNT and YYREEE (reference sequence). The CDR3 loop is CASSPTGRGAYEQYF.

The rearrangement links TRBV5-1 to TRBJ2-3. Per germline, CDR1 SGHRS and CDR2 YFSETQ. This CDR3 contains 14 residues. CDR3 region: CASSLAPNPDTQYF. Based on the CDR3 plus reference TRBV5-1 and TRBJ2-3, the full variable domain is KAGVTQTPRYLIKTRGQQVTLSCSPISGHRSVSWYQQTPGQGLQFLFEYFSETQRNKGNFPGRFSGRQFSNSRSEMNVSTLELGDSALYLCASSLAPNPDTQYFGPGTRLTVL.

The V gene is TRBV20-1, the J gene TRBJ2-1; TCRdb returns TRBD2, unconfirmable since there is no DNA. Germline-derived CDR1 and CDR2 are DFQATT and SNEGSKA (reference sequence). This CDR3 is built from 15 residues. The CDR3 sequence: CSARSRLVLYNEQFF.

This chain connects TRBV2 to TRBJ2-5; without DNA, the TCRdb call of TRBD2 cannot be checked. Germline V gives CDR1 SNHLY, CDR2 FYNNEI. This CDR3 is built from 14 residues. CDR3 loop: CASSAASGEETQYF. The full variable domain, in which reference TRBV2 and TRBJ2-5 provide the parts outside the CDR3, is EPEVTQTPSHQVTQMGQEVILRCVPISNHLYFYWYRQILGQKVEFLVSFYNNEISEKSEIFDDQFSVERPDGSNFTLKIRSTKLEDSAMYFCASSAASGEETQYFGPGTRLLVL.

The chain carries TRBV5-1 and TRBJ2-5. The length of the CDR3 is 16 residues. CDR1 and CDR2 (germline): SGHRS, YFSETQ. CDR3 in amino acids: CASSLGIGGAQETQYF.

The chain uses TRBV29-1 and TRBJ2-5. This CDR3 region has 12 residues. In germline, CDR1 is SQVTM, CDR2 ANQGSEA. CDR3 loop: CSVEDRRLAQYF.

The chain carries TRBV19 and TRBJ1-4; TCRdb's D call, TRBD1, is unchecked because there is no DNA. The CDR3 runs to 14 residues. Germline V gene lookup returns CDR1 LNHDA and CDR2 SQIVND (reference sequence). The CDR3: CASSMGQPDEKLFF.